This T cell receptor beta chain was identified during a study of identical twins. Study-level results: Researchers caution that invariant MAIT and iNKT cells could partly confound zero-insertion analyses.

A template switching step contributed a universal primer site, while unique molecular identifiers were present in the cDNA. MiXCR was run by TCRdb on the 5' RACE reads, yielding one entry per CDR3 protein. The profile shows approximately 280,000 distinct CDR3 sequences, 8% to 9% of them singletons. Donors were all healthy Caucasians. This clonotype was counted ten times or more. Its antigen is still unknown. V dropped 7 bases and J dropped 5; count of bases not matched to a gene: 7. The CDR3 has 13 residues. These records were also assigned to another study, of yellow fever vaccine responses in identical twins.

The sample taken for sequencing was memory (CD45RO+) T cells sorted from blood. This rearrangement joins TRBV12-3 or TRBV12-4 to TRBJ2-5; 7 bases match TRBD2. This clonotype was obtained from a woman aged 18-35 years in good health. The CDR3 here is CASNTGLGETQYF. In nucleotides, the CDR3 is TGTGCCAGCAATACAGGACTAGGGGAGACCCAGTACTTC.